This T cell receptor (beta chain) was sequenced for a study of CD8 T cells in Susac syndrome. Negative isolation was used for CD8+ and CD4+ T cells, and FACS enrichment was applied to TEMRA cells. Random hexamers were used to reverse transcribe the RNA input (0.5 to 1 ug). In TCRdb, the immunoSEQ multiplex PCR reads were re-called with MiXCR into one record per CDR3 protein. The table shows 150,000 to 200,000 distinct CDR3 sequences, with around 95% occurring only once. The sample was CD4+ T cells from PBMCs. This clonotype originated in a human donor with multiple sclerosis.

For the CDR3, the DNA is TGCAGCGTACGTAGGGAATACGAGCAGTACTTC. This gives the protein CSVRREYEQYF. This chain uses TRBV29-1 with TRBJ2-7; D remains unclear. The CDR3 totals 11 residues. V was shortened by 6 bases and J by 4 bases, with 10 bases between the two germline ends. Germline assignment: CDR1 SQVTM and CDR2 ANQGSEA.